The clone carrying this TCR beta chain was recorded a few times. TCRdb re-analysed the RT-PCR reads in MiXCR, keeping a single row per CDR3 protein. The data hold more than 600,000 distinct CDR3 sequences, with 13% to 15% observed a single time. V was clipped by 4 bases and J by 3 bases, with 12 bases between them. This CDR3 has 14 amino acids. Germline V gene data show CDR1 as SGHVS and CDR2 as FQNEAQ. The chain links TRBV7-8 to TRBJ1-1, with D possibly being TRBD1 (6 bases). This sequence was found in a female donor in good health, serving as a healthy control. The sequenced material came from memory CD4+ T cells from blood. The chain's CDR3 is CASSSQGFHTEAFF. DNA of the CDR3: TGTGCCAGCAGCTCTCAGGGGTTTCACACTGAAGCTTTCTTT.